This TCR beta chain was sequenced in a study of STAT3 mutations in large granular lymphocyte leukemia (dated by TCRdb to between 2018 and 2020). With regard to the full study: About half of the T-LGLL patients who underwent longitudinal sequencing carried canonical activating STAT3 mutations. From an initial cohort of 207 LGL patients, approximately 19 representative T-LGLL cases were selected for longitudinal TCRbeta and STAT3 sequencing. More than half of T-LGLL patients received one or more immunosuppressive therapy regimens, with hematologic response in 40% to 50% of those treated. As controls, the study also included longitudinal sequencing of two patients with natural killer LGL leukemia. For each patient, sequencing was performed at an average of about 4 time points, with a range of 2 to 8 samplings. To reconstruct clonal hierarchy and dynamics, serial deep sequencing of TCRbeta CDR3 and STAT3 was performed in patients with T-cell large granular lymphocyte leukemia. What the research found in general, with its limitations: Because no samples were available when a clone first appeared, clonal expansion was inferred from samplings taken at other points. TCR clonotype switching after therapy was observed in about 35% of the 18 patients, and all newly emerging clones were found to be STAT3 wild type. In several patients, dominant TCR clone burden exceeded STAT3 mutant burden, suggesting STAT3 mutation arose secondarily within a pre-expanded clone. All T-LGLL patients had at least one immunodominant TCRbeta clonotype, and roughly half had multiple immunodominant subclonotypes. Variable intervals between samplings and differing treatment regimens complicated linking therapy response to changes in TCR clonal burden. Persisting codominant clonotypes in some patients meant a small but highly pathogenic clone may have been missed.

A word on this clone: The clone's antigen remains unknown. Base qualities are missing; no much larger clone stands one base away.

Including cysteine and phenylalanine, the CDR3 has 16 amino acids. The sequence is cut down to CDR3 DNA, 48 bases in frame from base 1. The germline V gene provides CDR1 MNHNS and CDR2 SASEGT. V is clipped by 4 bases and J by 3 bases, and the sequence between their germline boundaries is 19 bases long. TCRbeta libraries were sequenced on an Illumina MiSeq, averaging roughly 41,000 productive templates per sample. Using multiplex PCR amplification, the immunoSEQ assay generated the TCRbeta CDR3 libraries. In the authors' own workflow: Repertoire diversity was calculated as previously defined, with values near 0 taken to indicate extremely monoclonal samples. Sourced from immuneACCESS, this table was stored by TCRdb with only in-frame sequences that have V and J called. A share of the clones is absent; for the studies checked, an unresolved V gene accounts for under half, and the remainder has no known explanation. The V and J calls and clone size come from that table; D and trimming were worked out from the DNA. This sample has around 30,000 clones in its table, and approximately 83% of those were observed once. About 13% of the sample rests with the top ten.

The same DNA, extracted from blood mononuclear cells, served for both TCR sequencing and STAT3 sequencing. The sample comprised peripheral blood mononuclear cells. The chain employs TRBV6-1 and TRBJ2-7, with TRBD2 as a weak D call on 5 bases. This receptor was taken from a man between 60 and 75 years old with T-cell large granular lymphocyte leukemia. Some clones in this sample may be carry-over from other donors' samples. The age is the age at diagnosis. The nucleotides read TGTGCCAGCAGTGCAACTAGTCCCGCCCTTTACTACGAGCAGTACTTC. This sequence encodes CASSATSPALYYEQYF.